The 14 T cell receptor beta chains reported below all come from one sample, sequenced in a study of tumor-infiltrating lymphocytes in primary liver carcinoma. A primer matching the constant region was used to make TCR beta cDNA from approximately 500 ng of total RNA. Construction of TCR beta libraries relied on three successive nested multiplex PCR rounds employing slightly modified ARM-PCR. Both of the initial two PCR rounds ran for about 9 cycles and employed TRBV1-TRBV30 forward primers alongside a C-beta reverse primer. Each CDR3 protein is one row after TCRdb ran MiXCR on the multiplex PCR reads. The sample includes around 56,000 distinct CDR3 sequences, around 64% of them seen just once. The tissue used was unsorted bulk material of roughly 17-32 mg. RNA and DNA were co-extracted from it with the AllPrep DNA/RNA mini kit. Sample: liver tumor tissue from sampling region 2. The subset here: tumor region T2, inferior pole. The receptor source for this set is a middle-aged man with primary liver carcinoma and hepatitis B virus infection.

Notes on this clonotype: A read error is possible here, since a much larger clone lies one base away. The V gene is TRBV29-1, the J gene TRBJ2-1; 7 nucleotides line up with TRBD1. The CDR3 is made up of 14 amino acids. Germline CDR1 and CDR2: SQVTM and ANQGSEA. The CDR3 sequence: CSIDRDSAYNEQFF. CDR3 DNA: TGCAGCATTGATCGGGACAGTGCCTACAATGAGCAGTTCTTC.

This clonotype was recorded many times. This sequence joins TRBV5-1 and TRBJ2-5, with D tentatively TRBD2 (6 bases). Per germline, CDR1 SGHRS and CDR2 YFSETQ. V gave up 4 bases and J gave up 4 bases, with 17 bases separating them. The CDR3 runs to 15 residues. The CDR3 coding sequence is TGCGCCAGCAGCCCATCGGGGGTCGGGGGAGAGACCCAGTACTTC. This codes for CASSPSGVGGETQYF.

To note about this clonotype: This may be a read error: a much more frequent sequence differs by one nucleotide. The chain has TRBV5-1 and TRBJ2-7; 9 bases match TRBD1. Germline CDR1 is SGHRS and CDR2 is YFSETQ. The ends lost 4 bases at V and 6 bases at J; junction bases unmatched: 8. The CDR3 consists of 14 residues. The CDR3 region is CASSQGTGTLEQYF. The DNA of the CDR3 is TGCGCCAGCAGCCAAGGGACAGGGACCCTCGAGCAGTACTTC.

The V gene is TRBV6-2 or TRBV6-3, the J gene TRBJ2-1, with D tentatively TRBD2 (6 bases). The CDR3 consists of 14 residues. Germline CDR1 MNHEY, CDR2 SVGEGT. In DNA form, the CDR3 reads TGTACTAGCAGCACACTAATATTCTACAATGAGCAGTTCTTC. Protein product: CTSSTLIFYNEQFF.

As to this clonotype: A junction boundary mismatches the germline segment, possibly from a read error. The CDR3 protein is CASSSISGRLGETQNF. The CDR3 DNA is TGTGCCAGCAGTTCAATTAGCGGGAGGTTGGGAGAGACCCAGAACTTC. J is TRBJ2-5 and V is TRBV6-2 or TRBV6-3, with 10 bases fitting TRBD2. Germline CDR1 and CDR2: MNHEY and SVGEGT. This CDR3 has 16 residues.

The chain combines TRBV13 with TRBJ2-3, with a possible D match to TRBD1 (5 bases). V was shortened by 2 bases and J by 5 bases, with 17 bases between the two germline ends. This CDR3 spans 16 amino acids. Germline V gives CDR1 PRHDT, CDR2 FYEKMQ (reference sequence). The CDR3 loop is CASSLQGSSLRDTQYF. The CDR3 nucleotides read TGTGCCAGCAGCTTACAGGGTTCCTCTCTGAGAGATACGCAGTATTTT.

The V call is TRBV12-3 or TRBV12-4, the J call TRBJ2-2; 7 bases align to TRBD2. The CDR3 has 17 amino acids. V lost 9 bases, J lost 1 base, and 14 bases stayed unmatched. For the CDR3, the DNA is TGTGCCAGTAGTCCCCCGGGACTAATCGTGAACACCGGGGAGCTGTTTTTT. The encoded protein is CASSPPGLIVNTGELFF.

With respect to this clonotype: At one end, the junction sequence differs from germline, possibly due to a read error. The chain carries TRBV5-1 and TRBJ1-1; D gene uncertain. Per germline, CDR1 SGHRS and CDR2 YFSETQ. The CDR3 is made up of 14 amino acids. In nucleotides, the CDR3 is TGCGCCAGCAGCACGATAGGCCTGAACACTGAAGCTTCCTTT. Translation: CASSTIGLNTEASF. Combining the CDR3 with reference TRBV5-1 and TRBJ1-1 gives the whole variable domain KAGVTQTPRYLIKTRGQQVTLSCSPISGHRSVSWYQQTPGQGLQFLFEYFSETQRNKGNFPGRFSGRQFSNSRSEMNVSTLELGDSALYLCASSTIGLNTEASFGQGTRLTVV.

As to this clonotype: A much more abundant neighbour one base away suggests this may be a read error. V usage is TRBV28 and J usage is TRBJ2-3; no clear D. Trimming left V 5 bases short and J 2 bases short, with 14 bases between. The CDR3 extends over 15 amino acids. Per the germline V gene, CDR1 is MDHEN and CDR2 is SYDVKM. CDR3: CASSPPSCLTDTQYF. Written as DNA, the CDR3 is TGTGCCAGCAGTCCCCCTTCGTGTCTCACAGATACGCAGTATTTT.

This clonotype was seen more than once but under ten times. V usage is TRBV28 and J usage is TRBJ1-1; D remains unclear. CDR1 is MDHEN, CDR2 SYDVKM, per germline. The V and J ends lost 6 bases and 1 base respectively, with 9 bases between them. The CDR3 length is 13 residues. The CDR3 DNA reads as TGTGCCAGCAGGACACACTCGAACACTGAAGCTTTCTTT. Amino acids: CASRTHSNTEAFF.

As regards this clonotype: One junction end disagrees with the germline gene, perhaps due to a read error. The V gene is TRBV27, the J gene TRBJ2-1, with 11 bases identical to TRBD2. The V gene's germline CDR1 is MNHEY and CDR2 SMNVEV (reference sequence). CDR3 length: 16 amino acids. The CDR3 coding sequence is TGTGCCCGCAGCGACCTTAGCGGGAGGGGAGTTAATGAGCAGTTCTTC. It encodes CARSDLSGRGVNEQFF.

This clonotype occurred a few times. This may be a read error: a much more frequent sequence differs by one nucleotide. The rearrangement joins TRBV13 to TRBJ2-3, with 7 bases aligning to TRBD2. Trimming at V came to 5 bases and at J to 5 bases, leaving 10 bases not matched to a gene. The CDR3 spans 15 residues. Germline loops: CDR1 PRHDT, CDR2 FYEKMQ (reference sequence). The CDR3 here is CASSTGGRGRDTQYF. The CDR3 nucleotides read TGTGCCAGCAGCACCGGGGGGAGAGGCAGAGATACGCAGTATTTT.

Regarding this clonotype: Germline and junction disagree at one end, which may indicate a read error. V gene TRBV6-2 or TRBV6-3 combines with J gene TRBJ1-2; D is perhaps TRBD1 (6 bases). Germline CDR1 and CDR2: MNHEY and SVGEGT. CDR3 size: 12 residues. As DNA, the CDR3 is TGTGCCTGCAGGGGAGACGGCTATGGCTATACCTTC. It yields the protein CACRGDGYGYTF.

Comment on this clonotype: One end of the junction is discordant with germline, which a read error may explain. This chain connects TRBV11-2 to TRBJ1-2; D is undetermined. There are 13 residues in the CDR3. Germline V CDR1 and CDR2: SGHAT, FQNNGV. The CDR3 loop is CGSSFGANYGYTF. The CDR3 DNA reads TGTGGCAGCAGCTTTGGAGCTAACTACGGCTACACCTTC.